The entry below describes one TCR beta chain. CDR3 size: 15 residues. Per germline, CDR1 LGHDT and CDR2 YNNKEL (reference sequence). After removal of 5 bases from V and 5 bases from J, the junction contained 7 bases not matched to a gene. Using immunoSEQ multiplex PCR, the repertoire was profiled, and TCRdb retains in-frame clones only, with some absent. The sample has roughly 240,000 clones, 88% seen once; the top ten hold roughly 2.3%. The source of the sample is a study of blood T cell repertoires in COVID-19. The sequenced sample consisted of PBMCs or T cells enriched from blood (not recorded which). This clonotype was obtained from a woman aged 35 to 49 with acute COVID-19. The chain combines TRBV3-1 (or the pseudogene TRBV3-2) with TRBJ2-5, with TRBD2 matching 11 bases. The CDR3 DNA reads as TGTGCCAGCAGCGAATATCTAGCGGGGGGCGAGACCCAGTACTTC. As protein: CASSEYLAGGETQYF.